A selection of T cell receptor beta chains follows, all from one sample in a study of beta chain features in type 1 diabetes. Produced via immunoSEQ multiplex PCR; TCRdb's table is partial and in-frame only. The sample lists 450,000 or so clones; around 10% were seen once. Material: naive CD4+ T cells from blood. These receptors all stem from a young woman in good health. Both conserved end residues are part of each CDR3. D genes are given only for firm matches. Clone size is given for some rows only: seen once, a few or many times, or a class if the clone is expanded.

d_gene,v_gene,abundance,j_gene,CDR3nt,CDR3aa
TRBD2,TRBV19,few,TRBJ2-1,TGTGCCAGTAGGCGACGACTGGGGCGGGAGGCTGAGCAGTTCTTC,CASRRRLGREAEQFF
-,TRBV6-1,few,TRBJ1-1,TGTGCCAGCACTGCCGGATTGGGACAGAACACTGAAGCTTTCTTT,CASTAGLGQNTEAFF
TRBD1,TRBV6-5,few,TRBJ2-1,TGTGCCAGCAGTTTCGCGGACAGGGCTTTCACTGAGCAGTTCTTC,CASSFADRAFTEQFF
-,TRBV6-5,-,TRBJ1-5,TGTGCCAGCAAGGAGGCAGGGAGCGGGTCCCAGCATTTT,CASKEAGSGSQHF
TRBD2,TRBV6-1,few,TRBJ2-3,TGTGCCAGCTCTTTCTTAGCGGGGACCACAGATACGCAGTATTTT,CASSFLAGTTDTQYF
-,TRBV5-1,few,TRBJ2-2,TGCGCCAGCAGCCCCCAGCCCTCGAACACCGGGGAGCTGTTTTTT,CASSPQPSNTGELFF
-,TRBV11-1,-,TRBJ2-3,TGTGCCAGCAGCCCGACTGACACAGATACGCAGTATTTT,CASSPTDTDTQYF
-,TRBV28,-,TRBJ1-2,TGTGCCAGCAGTTTATACCTGGTCAGGGAGGGTGACTATGGCTACACCTTC,CASSLYLVREGDYGYTF
-,TRBV5-5,few,TRBJ2-6,TGTGCCAGCAGCTTGAAGAGCCCTGGGGCCAACGTCCTGACTTTC,CASSLKSPGANVLTF
TRBD1,TRBV5-1,few,TRBJ1-6,TGCGCCAGCAGCTTCGTATCCGGGACAGGGCATTCACCCCTCCACTTT,CASSFVSGTGHSPLHF
-,TRBV11-1,-,TRBJ2-4,TGTGCCAGCAGCTTAGGGGTCAAAAACATTCAGTACTTC,CASSLGVKNIQYF
-,TRBV2,-,TRBJ2-5,TGTGCCAGCAGTGAAGGCTACAGGGAAGAGACCCAGTACTTC,CASSEGYREETQYF
-,TRBV25-1,-,TRBJ1-1,TGTGCCAGCAGTGCCCATTCAGCCACTGAAGCTTTCTTT,CASSAHSATEAFF
-,TRBV4-3,-,TRBJ2-5,TGCGCCAGCAGCCAAACCTCGGTAGACGAGACCCAGTACTTC,CASSQTSVDETQYF
TRBD1,TRBV7-9,few,TRBJ2-1,TGTGCCAGCAGTTCCTCAGGGGGTCCGGGCAATGAGCAGTTCTTC,CASSSSGGPGNEQFF
TRBD1,TRBV7-6,few,TRBJ2-7,TGTGCCAGCAGCGGGCAAGACAGGGGCGCCTACGAGCAGTACTTC,CASSGQDRGAYEQYF
-,TRBV7-2,few,TRBJ2-5,TGTGCCAGCAGCTACCGAATTGGGGGCCGTGGGGAGACCCAGTACTTC,CASSYRIGGRGETQYF
TRBD2,TRBV9,few,TRBJ2-5,TGTGCCAGCAGCACCGGGGGGGCCGGAGAGACCCAGTACTTC,CASSTGGAGETQYF
-,TRBV4-1,-,TRBJ2-2,TGCGCCAGCAGCCCCCGTTGGGCCACCGGGGAGCTGTTTTTT,CASSPRWATGELFF
TRBD1,TRBV7-9,-,TRBJ2-5,TGTGCCAGCAGCGCCCAAGGACAGGGAAGCGAGACCCAGTACTTC,CASSAQGQGSETQYF
-,TRBV28,-,TRBJ1-2,TGTGCCAGCAGTTTGCATGGCTACACCTTC,CASSLHGYTF
TRBD2,TRBV4-2,few,TRBJ2-1,TGTGCCAGCAGCCAAACCGGGACTAGCGGTCCAAGGAATGAGCAGTTCTTC,CASSQTGTSGPRNEQFF
TRBD1,TRBV6-6,-,TRBJ2-3,TGTGCCAGCAGGGGCCAGGGGGCAGCAAGCACAGATACGCAGTATTTT,CASRGQGAASTDTQYF
-,TRBV9,few,TRBJ2-7,TGTGCCAGCAGCGTAGAAGGTGCCAGCTCCTACGAGCAGTACTTC,CASSVEGASSYEQYF
-,TRBV11-2,few,TRBJ2-3,TGTGCCAGCAGCTTCTTCTGGAGGTCGGGAACAGATACGCAGTATTTT,CASSFFWRSGTDTQYF
TRBD1,TRBV7-9,few,TRBJ1-6,TGTGCCAGCAGCTCGGGGGACAGGGTCTCCTCACCCCTCCACTTT,CASSSGDRVSSPLHF
-,TRBV5-4,-,TRBJ2-3,TGTGCCAGCAGCTTGGGCAGGGGACCGGATACGCAGTATTTT,CASSLGRGPDTQYF
-,TRBV2,-,TRBJ2-5,TGTGCCAGCAAGGTCGGGACAAAAGAGACCCAGTACTTC,CASKVGTKETQYF
-,TRBV7-2,-,TRBJ2-1,TGTGCCAGCAGCTTAGTTGGGGGTTCCTACAATGAGCAGTTCTTC,CASSLVGGSYNEQFF
-,TRBV30,-,TRBJ2-1,TGTGCCGGGATTGGGGACTCCTACAATGAGCAGTTCTTC,CAGIGDSYNEQFF
TRBD2,TRBV6-6,-,TRBJ2-7,TGTGCCAGCATCCCTCGGGGCGGGAGCCCCTACGAGCAGTACTTC,CASIPRGGSPYEQYF
TRBD2,TRBV4-3,-,TRBJ2-3,TGCGCCAGCAGCCAAGTAGCTAGCGGGAGCACAGATACGCAGTATTTT,CASSQVASGSTDTQYF
-,TRBV14,-,TRBJ2-5,TGTGCCAGCAGCCAAGTCGGACGGCGAGAGACCCAGTACTTC,CASSQVGRRETQYF
TRBD1,TRBV2,-,TRBJ1-3,TGTGCCAGCAGGGGACAGTACGGCTCTGGAAACACCATATATTTT,CASRGQYGSGNTIYF
TRBD1,TRBV9,few,TRBJ2-1,TGTGCCAGCAGCGCAACGGGACAGTCCTACAATGAGCAGTTCTTC,CASSATGQSYNEQFF
TRBD2,TRBV7-8,few,TRBJ2-7,TGTGCCAGCAGCTTACCGCTTGAGCGGGAGCCCGGTATTAACTACGAGCAGTACTTC,CASSLPLEREPGINYEQYF
TRBD1,TRBV7-9,-,TRBJ2-1,TGTGCCAGCAGCTTAACACAGGGGATTCCCAATGAGCAGTTCTTC,CASSLTQGIPNEQFF
-,TRBV7-9,few,TRBJ2-5,TGTGCCAGCAGCTTAGCTGCTAGGGAGACCCAGTACTTC,CASSLAARETQYF
-,TRBV9,few,TRBJ1-3,TGTGCCAGCAGCGTAGGGACAGTTGGAAACACCATATATTTT,CASSVGTVGNTIYF
TRBD2,TRBV7-7,-,TRBJ2-1,TGTGCTAGCAGCTTAAGGGGGGGACTAGCCTATGAGCAGTTCTTC,CASSLRGGLAYEQFF
TRBD1,TRBV5-1,-,TRBJ1-6,TGCGCCAGCAGCTTGGTCCCGGACAGGGTGAATTCACCCCTCCACTTT,CASSLVPDRVNSPLHF
-,TRBV5-1,few,TRBJ2-2,TGCGCCAGCAGCTTTGGGAACACCGGGGAGCTGTTTTTT,CASSFGNTGELFF
-,TRBV29-1,-,TRBJ2-7,TGCAGCGTTGAAGGACAGGTGGGCTCCTACGAGCAGTACTTC,CSVEGQVGSYEQYF
-,TRBV7-2,-,TRBJ2-5,TGTGCCAGCAGCCCATTGGCGGGGAGGACTCAAGAGACCCAGTACTTC,CASSPLAGRTQETQYF
-,TRBV6-5,-,TRBJ2-3,TGTGCCAGCAGTTACTCGATAGTGGGAGATACGCAGTATTTT,CASSYSIVGDTQYF
-,TRBV7-9,-,TRBJ2-1,TGTGCCAGCAGCTTATCGGCCGGGTCCTACAATGAGCAGTTCTTC,CASSLSAGSYNEQFF
-,TRBV7-9,-,TRBJ2-1,TGTGCCAGCAGCTTGTCAGGAGGGGATGAGCAGTTCTTC,CASSLSGGDEQFF
-,TRBV5-1,few,TRBJ2-7,TGCGCCAGCAGCTTGGCGGCCGGGGTTGCCTACGAGCAGTACTTC,CASSLAAGVAYEQYF
-,TRBV29-1,-,TRBJ2-3,TGCAGCGTTCGGGGTTTCTTCACAGATACGCAGTATTTT,CSVRGFFTDTQYF
-,TRBV5-6,few,TRBJ2-7,TGTGCCAGCAGCCCGTTAATGAGTAGGGGAACTTACGAGCAGTACTTC,CASSPLMSRGTYEQYF
TRBD1,TRBV15,-,TRBJ2-5,TGTGCCACCAGCATGAAGGACAGGGGAGGAGAGACCCAGTACTTC,CATSMKDRGGETQYF
-,TRBV29-1,few,TRBJ2-2,TGCAGCGTTGAGGGCCCGGGAACCGGGGAGCTGTTTTTT,CSVEGPGTGELFF
TRBD1,TRBV30,-,TRBJ1-1,TGTGCCTGGATGGGACAGGGGATTCTTAGAGCTTTCTTT,CAWMGQGILRAFF
-,TRBV5-5,-,TRBJ1-1,TGTGCCAGCAGCTTGGTACAGTCAAACACTGAAGCTTTCTTT,CASSLVQSNTEAFF
-,TRBV25-1,few,TRBJ2-5,TGTGCCAGCAGTGTAGACACAGGGTTAGGAGAGACCCAGTACTTC,CASSVDTGLGETQYF
-,TRBV9,-,TRBJ2-1,TGTGCCAGCTCGGAGGGCCTAAGCGGTCCAGGCTCCTACAATGAGCAGTTCTTC,CASSEGLSGPGSYNEQFF
-,TRBV10-3,-,TRBJ1-1,TGTGCCATCAGTGAGTCGCAGAGGCAGGGGAGTCTTGAAGCTTTCTTT,CAISESQRQGSLEAFF
-,TRBV14,-,TRBJ2-5,TGTGCCAGCAGCCCAGGACAGATAGAAGAGACCCAGTACTTC,CASSPGQIEETQYF